This record looks at one T cell receptor (beta chain) sequence and its context. Original data processing: Counts of nucleated cells, estimated from reference gene primer amplification, were obtained. Profiled with immunoSEQ multiplex PCR; TCRdb holds only in-frame clones, not every one. D and trimming come from the DNA, and the V and J calls and clone size come from that table. Of 90,000 to 120,000 clones listed, about nine tenths are singletons. The entry originates in a study of blood T cell repertoires in COVID-19. Study at large: Material from acute and convalescent COVID-19 was sourced from the United States, Italy and Spain. Sample material is recorded as cDNA or gDNA derived from T cells, B-cell-depleted T cells, or PBMCs.

The CDR3 covers 11 residues. V dropped 8 bases and J dropped 5; count of bases not matched to a gene: 2. From germline, CDR1 is GTSNPN and CDR2 SVGIG (reference sequence). The V gene is TRBV30, the J gene TRBJ2-7; the match to TRBD1 covers 11 bases. The sample was peripheral blood. The sequence came from a man in his fifties with active or convalescent COVID-19. The CDR3 nucleotides read TGTGCCGTGGACAGGGGGCACGAGCAGTACTTC. Residues: CAVDRGHEQYF.